This T cell receptor beta chain was sequenced for a study of blood T cells in healthy people across ages. V was cut by 5 bases and J by 1 base, with 12 bases left in between. The CDR3 has 14 amino acids. The germline CDR1 and CDR2 sequences are MDHEN and SYDVKM. A second PCR, run for roughly 7 to 12 cycles, used a sample-barcoded 5' primer plus a J-beta primer mix. TCRdb independently ran MiXCR on the 5' RACE reads; one entry per CDR3 protein. The sample shows about 770,000 distinct CDR3 sequences, 44% of them seen only once. This chain uses TRBV28 with TRBJ2-7; D unclear. This sequence originates from a man aged 55 to 70 in good health. The sample was blood. CDR3 in amino acids: CASSTPVGSYEQYF. Written as DNA, the CDR3 is TGTGCCAGCAGTACCCCGGTAGGGTCCTACGAGCAGTACTTC.